This section outlines one T cell receptor beta chain sequence together with its context. This sample is drawn from a study of blood T cell repertoires in COVID-19. Methods used by the authors: Reference gene primer amplification yielded estimated nucleated cell counts. Measured with immunoSEQ multiplex PCR; TCRdb has only the in-frame clones, and not every one. That table furnishes V, J and clone size, whereas the DNA furnished D and trimming. This repertoire shows over 250,000 clones, 88% found once; its top ten account for approximately 3.8%. With V trimmed by 4 bases and J by 6 bases, 9 bases remained unmatched. The germline CDR1 and CDR2 sequences are LNHDA and SQIVND (reference sequence). The CDR3 totals 14 residues.

This TCR came from a man aged 60 to 69 who had recovered from COVID-19. The chain joins TRBV19 to TRBJ2-7, with TRBD1 identical over 7 bases. Material: peripheral blood. The CDR3 here is CASSNEGYRGEQYF. The CDR3, as DNA: TGTGCCAGTAGTAATGAGGGTTACAGGGGCGAGCAGTACTTC.